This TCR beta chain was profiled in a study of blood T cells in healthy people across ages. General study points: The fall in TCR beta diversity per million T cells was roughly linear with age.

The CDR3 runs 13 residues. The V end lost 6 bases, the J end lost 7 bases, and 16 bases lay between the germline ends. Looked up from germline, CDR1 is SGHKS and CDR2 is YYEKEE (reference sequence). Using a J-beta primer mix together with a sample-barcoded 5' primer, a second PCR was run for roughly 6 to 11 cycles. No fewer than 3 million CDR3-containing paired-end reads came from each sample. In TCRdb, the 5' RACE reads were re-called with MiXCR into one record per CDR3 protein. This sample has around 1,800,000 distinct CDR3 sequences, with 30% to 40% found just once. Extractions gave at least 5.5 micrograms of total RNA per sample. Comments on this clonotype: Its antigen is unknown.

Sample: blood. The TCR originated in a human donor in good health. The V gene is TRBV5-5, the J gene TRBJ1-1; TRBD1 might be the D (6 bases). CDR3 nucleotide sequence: TGTGCCAGCATCCCGGGGGGCGGGGATGAAGCTTTCTTT. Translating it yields CASIPGGGDEAFF.